The TCR beta chain under discussion was sequenced for a study of T cell clonotyping in hematopoietic cell transplantation (dated by TCRdb to the early 2020s). General notes on the study: A total of more than 130 blood samples were collected in the study from approximately 34 consecutive transplant recipients and their related donors. Patients were recruited between late 2015 and January 2017 and followed until September 2020 or death.

On this clone: The clone's antigen remains unknown. Within one base of it there is no much larger clone, and no base qualities were kept.

From the cysteine through the phenylalanine, the CDR3 covers 13 amino acids. Just CDR3 DNA is preserved here, 39 bases in frame from base 1. Trimming takes 5 bases from V and 0 bases from J, and the germline ends sit 5 bases apart. From a lookup of the germline V gene, CDR1 and CDR2 are SGHNT and YENEEA. The sample's time point label, in plain terms: 30 days after allo-HCT. Blood from recipients was drawn about 28 days before transplant and again at days 30, 100 and 180 after transplant. Using Nuclei Lysis Solution, genomic DNA was extracted from unfractionated peripheral blood mononuclear cells that were either fresh or cryopreserved. Results and caveats for the whole study, not just this receptor: The sample size was limited, and because cells were not sorted, the contributions of CD4 and CD8 repertoires could not be separated. Only a small fraction of recipient repertoires overlapped donor repertoires, with over 97% appearing de novo at the given depth. After transplant, TCR diversity in recipients dropped, and pathologically expanded clonotypes increased progressively from day 30 to day 180. Donor and pretransplant recipient Inverse Simpson Index values predicted broader posttransplant TCR repertoire diversity.

TCR beta CDR3 regions were amplified from genomic DNA with the immunoSEQ assay, a bias-controlled multiplex PCR using V- and J-specific primers. A proprietary barcode and Illumina adapter sequences were added to the CDR3 amplicons in a second PCR step. An Illumina MiSeq instrument was used for sequencing of the CDR3 libraries. The source study handled its data this way. immunoSEQ Analyzer 3.0 was used for export and quality control, with R Bioconductor and Immunarch used for downstream analyses. Only productive rearrangements in the normalized downsampled data set were used to calculate repertoire metrics. Clonotypes larger than 5 templates in the normalized cohort were defined as pathologically expanded. The Inverse Simpson Index was used to measure repertoire diversity. To capture all clonotypes, CMV-specificity analyses were performed on the non-normalized data set. The table was pulled from immuneACCESS by TCRdb, which kept in-frame rearrangements only. Such tables lose some clones; where checked, under half of the loss comes from unresolved V genes, and the rest has no known cause. V, J and clone size are taken as reported in that table, and D and trimming were inferred from the DNA itself. This sample gives approximately 10,000 clones in total; approximately 46% of them show up just once. Approximately 9% of the sample comes from the top ten.

This chain is built from TRBV11-3 and TRBJ1-5; no D gene call is confident. This TCR was sampled from a male patient between 50 and 60 years old who had an allogeneic stem cell transplant from an unrelated donor, so the T cells may come from the graft donor. Some clones in this sample may be carry-over from other donors' samples. The material was PBMCs, obtained 30 days after allogeneic stem cell transplant. CDR3 sequence: CASSPNSNQPQHF. In nucleotide form, the sequence is TGTGCCAGCAGCCCAAATAGCAATCAGCCCCAGCATTTT. Here the CDR3 is joined to the reference TRBV11-3 and TRBJ1-5 genes, and the full variable domain is: EAGVVQSPRYKIIEKKQPVAFWCNPISGHNTLYWYLQNLGQGPELLIRYENEEAVDDSQLPKDRFSAERLKGVDSTLKIQPAELGDSAVYLCASSPNSNQPQHFGDGTRLSIL.